The 27 T cell receptor beta chains below come from one sample, sequenced in a study of T-cell memory formation after mild COVID-19. TCRdb analysed the 5' RACE reads with MiXCR anew, one entry per CDR3 protein. The table shows 400,000 or so distinct CDR3 sequences, with around 18% occurring only once. Sequences were obtained from PBMCs or a T cell subset sorted from them (not recorded which). Receptors originate from an adult woman who had mild COVID-19 (a few samples of this study predate the infection). Cell type and time point are not known.

This clonotype was observed a handful of times. The chain has TRBV5-1 and TRBJ1-3; 10 bases are shared with TRBD1. V lost 7 bases and J lost 3; bases outside the gene matches: 1. CDR1 is SGHRS and CDR2 is YFSETQ in the germline V gene. The CDR3 has 13 amino acids. The CDR3: CASRTGGGNTIYF. The CDR3 DNA is TGCGCCAGCCGGACAGGGGGTGGAAACACCATATATTTT. Drawing the rest from reference TRBV5-1 and TRBJ1-3, the complete variable domain is KAGVTQTPRYLIKTRGQQVTLSCSPISGHRSVSWYQQTPGQGLQFLFEYFSETQRNKGNFPGRFSGRQFSNSRSEMNVSTLELGDSALYLCASRTGGGNTIYFGEGSWLTVV.

This sequence joins TRBV27 and TRBJ1-4; TRBD1 is a possible D gene (6 bases). V lost 4 bases to trimming and J lost 3 bases, with 12 bases between them. Germline values: CDR1 MNHEY, CDR2 SMNVEV (reference sequence). This CDR3 has 15 residues. CDR3 protein: CASSSTGPANEKLFF. The CDR3 bases are TGTGCCAGCAGTTCCACAGGGCCGGCTAATGAAAAACTGTTTTTT.

V gene TRBV6-5 combines with J gene TRBJ1-5, with 8 nucleotides matching TRBD1. The CDR3 loop spans 14 amino acids. With 6 bases clipped from V and 6 bases from J, the junction kept 7 bases outside the gene matches. CDR1 MNHEY and CDR2 SVGAGI come from the germline V gene. The chain's CDR3 is CASRPGQEIQPQHF. The CDR3 DNA reads TGTGCCAGCAGGCCGGGACAGGAGATTCAGCCCCAGCATTTT.

A few counts support this clonotype. The rearrangement links TRBV12-3 or TRBV12-4 to TRBJ1-2; D unclear. The CDR3 length is 13 residues. Trimming left V 5 bases short and J 4 bases short, with 11 bases between. CDR3 bases: TGTGCCAGCAGTCTAGACGGCCCCTATGGCTACACCTTC. Translation gives CASSLDGPYGYTF.

This clonotype came up a few times. The V gene is TRBV12-3 or TRBV12-4, the J gene TRBJ2-7, with unresolved D. The CDR3 sequence is 11 residues long. V was cut by 1 base and J by 10 bases, with 8 bases left in between. CDR3 loop: CASSLGAVQYF. CDR3 sequence (DNA): TGTGCCAGCAGTTTAGGGGCGGTACAGTACTTC.

This clonotype was counted a few times. V usage is TRBV12-3 or TRBV12-4 and J usage is TRBJ2-7, with TRBD2 matching over 7 bases. CDR3 size: 14 residues. V trimming: 10 bases; J trimming: 1 base; junction bases outside the gene matches: 10. The CDR3 DNA follows: TGTGCCACACAACCGGGACTACAATCCTACGAGCAGTACTTC. The encoded protein is CATQPGLQSYEQYF.

This clonotype was counted only a few times. The J gene is TRBJ2-2, the V gene TRBV25-1, with TRBD2 matching over 12 bases. V gave up 5 bases and J gave up 3 bases; unmatched junction bases: 4. The CDR3 loop spans 16 amino acids. Per germline, CDR1 MGHDK and CDR2 SYGVNS. The DNA for the CDR3 is TGTGCCAGCAGTAGACTAGCGGGAGTTGACACCGGGGAGCTGTTTTTT. This sequence encodes CASSRLAGVDTGELFF.

J is TRBJ1-4 and V is TRBV5-1, with a tentative D call TRBD1 (5 bases). CDR1 and CDR2 (germline): SGHRS, YFSETQ. V gave up 0 bases and J gave up 8 bases, with 11 bases separating them. The CDR3 length is 14 residues. CDR3 region: CASSLEGMGEKLFF. CDR3 nucleotides: TGCGCCAGCAGCTTGGAGGGGATGGGGGAAAAACTGTTTTTT.

This clonotype was observed a few times. The chain recombines TRBV15 with TRBJ2-1, with 7 positions matching TRBD1. The V gene end was trimmed by 4 bases and the J gene end by 3 bases; junction bases not matched to a gene: 9. The CDR3 is made up of 16 amino acids. Looked up from germline, CDR1 is LNHNV and CDR2 is YYDKDF (reference sequence). CDR3 DNA sequence: TGTGCCACCAGCACCGACAGGGATAGAGGCTACAATGAGCAGTTCTTC. It codes for CATSTDRDRGYNEQFF.

This clonotype was recorded once. V and J are TRBV9 and TRBJ1-2, with D unclear. V dropped 4 bases and J dropped 6 bases, with 16 bases sitting between them. CDR3 length equals 14 residues. Germline CDR1 is SGDLS and CDR2 is YYNGEE. Written as DNA, the CDR3 is TGTGCCAGCAGCTCACGGACCGGGAGGGATGGCTACACCTTC. It translates to CASSSRTGRDGYTF.

In its sample, this clonotype was seen a few times. The genes are TRBV29-1 and TRBJ1-1; D perhaps matches TRBD1 (5 bases). CDR1 and CDR2 (germline): SQVTM, ANQGSEA. The germline V and J ends were trimmed by 7 bases and 1 base, with 10 bases remaining between them. The CDR3 has 12 residues. This CDR3 reads CSGLGQNTEAFF. The CDR3 region has the DNA TGCAGCGGGCTCGGACAGAACACTGAAGCTTTCTTT. Full variable domain (rest looked up from reference TRBV29-1 and TRBJ1-1): SAVISQKPSRDICQRGTSLTIQCQVDSQVTMMFWYRQQPGQSLTLIATANQGSEATYESGFVIDKFPISRPNLTFSTLTVSNMSPEDSSIYLCSGLGQNTEAFFGQGTRLTVV.

In this sample, this clonotype turned up a few times. The chain employs TRBV5-1 and TRBJ1-1, with D unclear. Germline V gene lookup returns CDR1 SGHRS and CDR2 YFSETQ. V gave up 4 bases and J gave up 0 bases, with 10 bases separating them. CDR3 length: 14 amino acids. CDR3 nucleotides: TGCGCCAGCAGCCTGAGGCTGATGAACACTGAAGCTTTCTTT. Protein: CASSLRLMNTEAFF. Full variable domain (remainder filled in from reference TRBV5-1 and TRBJ1-1): KAGVTQTPRYLIKTRGQQVTLSCSPISGHRSVSWYQQTPGQGLQFLFEYFSETQRNKGNFPGRFSGRQFSNSRSEMNVSTLELGDSALYLCASSLRLMNTEAFFGQGTRLTVV.

This clonotype was seen only a few times. The V and J genes are TRBV20-1 and TRBJ2-7; a weak D match, TRBD2 (6 bases). Germline CDR1 DFQATT, CDR2 SNEGSKA (reference sequence). Trimming removed 6 bases at V and 6 bases at J, with 18 bases between. There are 13 residues in the CDR3. Written as DNA, the CDR3 is TGCAGTGCGGCCTTTCGGGAGTCTGCCGAGCAGTACTTC. Its translation is CSAAFRESAEQYF.

This clonotype was counted a few times. The chain carries TRBV29-1 and TRBJ2-1, with D uncertain. The V and J ends lost 3 bases and 5 bases respectively, with 14 bases between them. CDR1 SQVTM and CDR2 ANQGSEA come from the germline V gene. There are 14 residues in the CDR3. This CDR3 reads CSVERNALNNEQFF. The CDR3, as DNA: TGCAGCGTTGAGAGAAATGCACTTAACAATGAGCAGTTCTTC.

The chain combines TRBV3-1 with TRBJ2-3, with no clear D. Trimming removed 7 bases at V and 0 bases at J, with 14 bases between. Germline assignment: CDR1 LGHDT and CDR2 YNNKEL (reference sequence). The CDR3 runs 15 residues. CDR3: CASNYRTSSTDTQYF. CDR3 sequence (DNA): TGTGCCAGCAACTATCGAACCTCTAGCACAGATACGCAGTATTTT.

This clonotype was seen a handful of times. The chain uses TRBV12-3 or TRBV12-4 and TRBJ2-1; 13 bases are shared with TRBD2. The CDR3 runs to 15 residues. V trimming: 7 bases; J trimming: 8 bases; junction bases outside the gene matches: 8. The CDR3 DNA reads as TGTGCCAGCACCCCCGGACTAGCGGGAGCGTATGAGCAGTTCTTC. This gives the protein CASTPGLAGAYEQFF.

This clonotype was counted a few times. This chain uses TRBV11-2 with TRBJ1-1; possibly TRBD1 for D (6 bases). Germline CDR1 and CDR2: SGHAT and FQNNGV. CDR3 length equals 19 residues. With 6 bases removed from V and 4 bases from J, the gap between germline ends came to 30 bases. The CDR3 reads CASSSANWRTAPRGTEAFF. As DNA, the CDR3 is TGTGCCAGCAGTTCCGCTAACTGGAGGACAGCGCCGAGGGGCACTGAAGCTTTCTTT.

The chain recombines TRBV7-9 with TRBJ2-5, with D unclear. The CDR3 is 14 amino acids. Germline V gene lookup returns CDR1 SEHNR and CDR2 FQNEAQ (reference sequence). V was cut by 2 bases and J by 2 bases, with 9 bases left in between. The DNA for the CDR3 is TGTGCCAGCAGCTTACGTTTCAGGCAAGAGACCCAGTACTTC. The encoded protein is CASSLRFRQETQYF.

This clonotype was seen a few times. CDR3 loop: CASSLVGGGGNEQFF. The CDR3 bases are TGTGCCAGCAGTTTGGTCGGCGGGGGAGGCAATGAGCAGTTCTTC. The chain carries TRBV12-3 or TRBV12-4 and TRBJ2-1; TRBD2 matches at 7 bases. Losses at the gene ends were 3 bases for V and 6 bases for J; bases not matched to a gene: 8. The CDR3 contains 15 residues.

The V gene is TRBV19, the J gene TRBJ2-7; the match to TRBD1 covers 9 bases. J gave up 3 bases and V 3 bases, and 6 bases lay outside the gene matches. The CDR3 has 15 amino acids. Germline CDR1 reads LNHDA; CDR2 reads SQIVND (reference sequence). DNA for the CDR3: TGTGCCAGTAGTATCAAGGACAGGGGCGGCTACGAGCAGTACTTC. Encoded protein: CASSIKDRGGYEQYF.

The chain uses TRBV7-2 and TRBJ2-3; no definite D call. Between the trimmed V and J ends, which lost 3 bases and 5 bases, there was a span of 6 bases. The CDR3 extends over 12 amino acids. Germline assignment: CDR1 SGHTA and CDR2 FQGNSA. CDR3 region: CASSFYGDTQYF. In DNA, the CDR3 is TGTGCCAGCAGCTTCTATGGAGATACGCAGTATTTT.

This clonotype was seen a handful of times. The gene calls are TRBV6-5 and TRBJ2-7, with D possibly matching TRBD1 (5 bases). Germline values: CDR1 MNHEY, CDR2 SVGAGI. V was pared by 6 bases and J by 2 bases, with 14 bases between. The length of the CDR3 is 14 residues. The CDR3 bases are TGTGCCAGCAGAGGTAGGACACCCGCCTACGAGCAGTACTTC. As protein: CASRGRTPAYEQYF.

This sequence joins TRBV12-3 or TRBV12-4 and TRBJ2-3; 11 nucleotides agree with TRBD2. Trimming took 5 bases from V and 11 from J; bases not matched to a gene: 3. There are 12 residues in the CDR3. CDR3 sequence (DNA): TGTGCCAGCAGTACTGGGACTAGCGGGCAGTATTTT. It codes for CASSTGTSGQYF.

This clonotype occurred a few times. This chain joins TRBV15 and TRBJ2-2; D gene uncertain. The V gene lost 3 bases and the J gene lost 7 bases, with 15 bases spanning the gap. CDR3 length: 15 residues. Germline loops: CDR1 LNHNV, CDR2 YYDKDF (reference sequence). Written as DNA, the CDR3 is TGTGCCACCAGCAGGGCTACCCAGAATCACGGGGAGCTGTTTTTT. Its translation is CATSRATQNHGELFF. The whole variable domain, filled in from reference TRBV15 and TRBJ2-2, reads DAMVIQNPRYQVTQFGKPVTLSCSQTLNHNVMYWYQQKSSQAPKLLFHYYDKDFNNEADTPDNFQSRRPNTSFCFLDIRSPGLGDTAMYLCATSRATQNHGELFFGEGSRLTVL.

V and J are TRBV7-6 and TRBJ2-7, with D perhaps TRBD1 (5 bases). This CDR3 has 13 residues. Trimming removed 4 bases at V and 4 bases at J, with 11 bases between. Per germline, CDR1 SGHVS and CDR2 FNYEAQ. The chain's CDR3 is CASSSLKGYEQYF. In DNA form, the CDR3 reads TGTGCCAGCAGCTCCTTAAAGGGGTACGAGCAGTACTTC. The full variable domain, with the rest looked up from reference TRBV7-6 and TRBJ2-7, is GAGVSQSPRYKVTKRGQDVALRCDPISGHVSLYWYRQALGQGPEFLTYFNYEAQQDKSGLPNDRFSAERPEGSISTLTIQRTEQRDSAMYRCASSSLKGYEQYFGPGTRLTVT.

This clonotype was counted a few times. CDR3 DNA: TGTGCCAGCAGTCCTATCACCGGGACTCCGACCTTAAATACGCAGTATTTT. This codes for CASSPITGTPTLNTQYF. The V call is TRBV11-3, the J call TRBJ2-3; possible D gene TRBD2, 6 bases. This CDR3 is built from 17 residues. The germline V and J ends were trimmed by 6 bases and 7 bases, with 26 bases remaining between them. Germline CDR1 and CDR2: SGHNT and YENEEA.

The V and J genes are TRBV7-8 and TRBJ2-1; D unresolved. Between the trimmed V and J ends, which lost 3 bases and 8 bases, there was a span of 11 bases. Germline V CDR1 and CDR2: SGHVS, FQNEAQ. The CDR3 consists of 13 residues. CDR3 nucleotide sequence: TGTGCCAGCAGCTTTAGGTCGGCGGATGAGCAGTTCTTC. This gives the protein CASSFRSADEQFF.